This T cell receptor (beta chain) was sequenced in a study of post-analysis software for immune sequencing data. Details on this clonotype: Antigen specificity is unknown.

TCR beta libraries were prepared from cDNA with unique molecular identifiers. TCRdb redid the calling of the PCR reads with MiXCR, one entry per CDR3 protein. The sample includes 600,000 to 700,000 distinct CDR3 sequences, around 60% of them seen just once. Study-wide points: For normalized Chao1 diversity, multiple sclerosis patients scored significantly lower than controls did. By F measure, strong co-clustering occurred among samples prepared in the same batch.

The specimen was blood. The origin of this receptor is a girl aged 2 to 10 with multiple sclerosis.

DNA of the CDR3: TGCGCCAGCAGCTTGGTTAGCGGGAGTACGTATAAGCAGTTCTTC. Translation: CASSLVSGSTYKQFF. This chain links TRBV5-1 with TRBJ2-1, with 9 bases lining up with TRBD2. This CDR3 is built from 15 residues. Germline V gene sequence: CDR1 SGHRS, CDR2 YFSETQ. Trimming removed 0 bases from V and 11 bases from J; junction bases left unmatched: 9.